The subject of this entry is one T cell receptor (beta chain). This clonotype was picked up many times. Its antigen is currently not known. Base-call qualities are not available, and no considerably larger clone is one nucleotide away. The germline V gene sets CDR1 to SGHTA and CDR2 to FQGTGA. Trimming takes 4 bases off V and 2 bases off J; junction bases not matched to a gene: 2. The CDR3 covers 16 residues, taking in both the cysteine and the phenylalanine. Only the CDR3 DNA is retained, 48 bases long and in frame from the first base. These data originate in a study of T cells in Graves' hyperthyroidism and ophthalmopathy (dated by TCRdb to the late 2010s). Notes on the research overall: Peripheral blood samples were taken at initial diagnosis, before any treatment was given. The paper reports TCR Vbeta CDR3 sequencing of approximately 140 peripheral blood samples: around 41 ophthalmopathy, some 80 hyperthyroidism and around 17 progressor patients. TCR V-J signatures able to tell the groups apart were searched for in a discovery cohort of approximately 95 patients, of whom around 43 had Graves' ophthalmopathy and about 55 had stable Graves' hyperthyroidism. Prospective prediction of ophthalmopathy was tested in an independent validation cohort of under 20 hyperthyroidism patients and roughly 16 patients who later progressed to ophthalmopathy. The study also compared thyroid tissue and blood T-cell repertoires from a handful of Graves' hyperthyroidism patients. Following sampling, methimazole starting at 30 mg daily was given to hyperthyroidism patients, and high-dose intravenous methylprednisolone was given to ophthalmopathy patients. The 100 discovery patients were divided at random into training and test sets in a 7:3 ratio. The research as a whole found: In validation, the model predicted progression to ophthalmopathy with over 65% sensitivity and over 72% specificity, a median of about six months before onset. Most expanded thyroid clonotypes (frequency above 0.001) were also detected in blood, a finding suggesting that blood repertoires may reflect thyroid immune responses. No statistical method was used to fix the sample size in advance, and group allocation was not hidden from the investigators. In cross-validation, a model built on a 13 V-J signature told ophthalmopathy apart from stable hyperthyroidism with roughly 87% sensitivity and 81% to 82% specificity, and in testing the same model reached 80%/75%.

TCR beta CDR3 regions were amplified from RNA transcripts. The TCR CDR3 was subjected to a first round of RT-PCR using the HTBI primer set and the Qiagen OneStep RT-PCR kit. A second multiplex PCR round built the libraries, followed by size selection and purification. The libraries were sequenced on an Illumina HiSeq2000 using paired-end 100 bp reads. The published analysis was carried out like this. SOAPnuke was used to process the raw data, removing reads that contained adapters or uncalled bases, had a mean Phred below 15, or lacked an exact match to the constant primer or identifier. COPE v1.2.5 was used to merge high-quality paired reads, and clonotypes were defined as unique nucleotide sequences. MiTCR v1.1 was used to align clonotypes to the IMGT TRBV, TRBD and TRBJ reference segments. Analysis was restricted to V-J combinations with a frequency above 0.0001, which covered roughly 99% of repertoires. The TCS score was defined as F50 (clonal expansion) divided by E x V (chaos), with BLOSUM62-based TCRdist calculated between CDR3 peptides within each V-J. Welch's t-statistics and random forest reduced roughly 540 V-J features to fewer than 15, which were used in a naive Bayes classifier (R e1071). TCRdb reworked the public reads: Q25 trimming with fastp, MiXCR clone assembly, productive beta chains retained. Each record represents a unique CDR3 protein, reported with the most common genes and DNA among its rows. The V and J calls and clone size come from TCRdb's table, not from the authors' own analysis. This sample gives 300,000 to 450,000 distinct CDR3 sequences in total; about 13% of them show up just once. Together, the top ten hold less than 10% of the sample.

Graves' hyperthyroidism was defined as stable when no progression to ophthalmopathy occurred over 18 months of follow-up. The hyperthyroidism patients were between 18 and 65 years old and newly diagnosed, with a disease duration of less than 2 months. Any patient with an uncontrolled infection, another autoimmune disease, pregnancy or lactation was excluded. Clinical symptoms, serum thyroxine and TRAb, thyroid ultrasound, and orbital computed tomography formed the basis for the diagnoses. PBMCs were isolated from about 10 ml of fresh peripheral blood by Ficoll-Paque density gradient centrifugation. Trizol reagent was used to extract total RNA, and RNA quality was then checked on an Agilent 2100 Bioanalyzer.

Recombination joined TRBV7-3 with TRBJ2-5; a stretch of 15 junction bases matches TRBD2. The specimen sequenced was blood. The TCR sequence derives from a woman aged 18-35 years with Graves' hyperthyroidism. The DNA sequence is given as TGTGCCAGCAGCTCCGGACTAGCGGGGGGGCAAGAGACCCAGTACTTC. This codes for CASSSGLAGGQETQYF.